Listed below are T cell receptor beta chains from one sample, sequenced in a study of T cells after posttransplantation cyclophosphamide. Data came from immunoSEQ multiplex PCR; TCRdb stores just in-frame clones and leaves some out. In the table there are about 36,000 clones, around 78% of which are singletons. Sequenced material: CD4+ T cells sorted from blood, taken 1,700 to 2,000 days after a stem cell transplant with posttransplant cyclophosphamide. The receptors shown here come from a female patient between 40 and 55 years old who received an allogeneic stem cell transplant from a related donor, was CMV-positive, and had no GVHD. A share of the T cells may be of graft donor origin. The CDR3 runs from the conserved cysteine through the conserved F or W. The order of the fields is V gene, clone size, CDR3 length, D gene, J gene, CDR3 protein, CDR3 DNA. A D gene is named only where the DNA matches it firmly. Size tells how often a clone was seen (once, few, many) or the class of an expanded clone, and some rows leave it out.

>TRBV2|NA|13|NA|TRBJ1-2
CASLRTDIYGYTF
TGTGCCAGCTTAAGGACAGATATCTATGGCTACACCTTC
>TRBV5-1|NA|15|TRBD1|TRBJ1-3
CASSSGTGAGNTIYF
TGCGCCAGCAGCTCCGGGACAGGGGCTGGAAACACCATATATTTT
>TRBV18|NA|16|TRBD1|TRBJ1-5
CASSRLDRGSNQPQHF
TGTGCCAGCTCACGATTAGACAGGGGCAGCAATCAGCCCCAGCATTTT
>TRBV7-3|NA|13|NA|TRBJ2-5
CASSRLGGETQYF
TGTGCCAGCAGTCGACTGGGGGGAGAGACCCAGTACTTC
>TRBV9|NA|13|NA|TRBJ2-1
CASSVATRNEQFF
TGTGCCAGCAGCGTAGCTACGAGGAATGAGCAGTTCTTC
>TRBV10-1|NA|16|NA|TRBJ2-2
CASSESNPGATGELFF
TGCGCCAGCAGTGAGTCGAATCCAGGGGCGACCGGGGAGCTGTTTTTT
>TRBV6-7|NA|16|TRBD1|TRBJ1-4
CASSYSGQVTNEKLFF
TGTGCCAGCAGTTACTCAGGACAGGTAACTAATGAAAAACTGTTTTTT
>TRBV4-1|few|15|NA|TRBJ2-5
CASTQRYGGKETQYF
TGCGCCAGCACTCAGAGGTACGGGGGAAAAGAGACCCAGTACTTC
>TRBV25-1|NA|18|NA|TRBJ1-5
CASSESKFLTLANQPQHF
TGTGCCAGCAGTGAATCCAAATTCTTGACACTAGCTAATCAGCCCCAGCATTTT
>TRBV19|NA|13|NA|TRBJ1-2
CASSTDSRRGYTF
TGTGCCAGTAGTACCGACAGTCGTCGGGGCTACACCTTC
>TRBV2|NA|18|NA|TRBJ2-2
CASSELQQRRTLTGELFF
TGTGCCAGCAGTGAATTACAACAGCGGAGGACGCTCACCGGGGAGCTGTTTTTT
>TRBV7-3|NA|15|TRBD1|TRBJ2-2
CASSWQGANTGELFF
TGTGCCAGCAGCTGGCAGGGGGCGAACACCGGGGAGCTGTTTTTT
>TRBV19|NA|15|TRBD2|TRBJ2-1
CASSIRTSGYNEQFF
TGTGCCAGTAGTATACGGACTAGCGGATACAATGAGCAGTTCTTC
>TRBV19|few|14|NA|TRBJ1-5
CATSPVVGGQPQHF
TGTGCCACCAGCCCGGTGGTCGGGGGTCAGCCCCAGCATTTT
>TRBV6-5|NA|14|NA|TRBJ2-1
CASSYMGLHNEQFF
TGTGCCAGCAGTTACATGGGCCTACACAATGAGCAGTTCTTC
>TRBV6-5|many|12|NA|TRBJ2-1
CASSRGYNEQFF
TGTGCCAGCAGTAGAGGTTACAATGAGCAGTTCTTC
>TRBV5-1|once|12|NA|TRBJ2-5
CASSTGWETQYF
TGCGCCAGTAGCACCGGGTGGGAGACCCAGTACTTC
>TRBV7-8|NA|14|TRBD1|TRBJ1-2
CASSTLDRGRGYTF
TGTGCCAGCAGCACATTGGACAGGGGACGGGGCTACACCTTC
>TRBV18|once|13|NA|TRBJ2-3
CASTRGNTDTQYF
TGTGCCAGCACGCGGGGTAACACAGATACGCAGTATTTT